Shown below are 29 T cell receptor beta chains from a single sample sequenced in a study of cytomegalovirus exposure and HLA in healthy donors. 60 Vbeta and 13 Jbeta primers were used in PCR. The data were produced by immunoSEQ multiplex PCR, yet TCRdb's version contains in-frame clones alone and is incomplete. The sample records around 180,000 clones, 75% to 85% being singletons. Sequencing input: PBMCs. Source of these receptors: a woman aged 45-65 years in good health and CMV-seropositive.

This chain uses TRBV5-8 with TRBJ1-6; D perhaps matches TRBD1 (6 bases). Germline V CDR1 and CDR2: SGHTS, YDEGEE. The germline V and J ends were trimmed by 4 bases and 5 bases, with 10 bases remaining between them. This CDR3 comprises 14 residues. The CDR3 loop is CASSAGQNNSPLHF. CDR3 nucleotides: TGTGCCAGCAGCGCAGGACAGAATAATTCACCCCTCCACTTT.

This clone was seen more than once but under ten times. V is TRBV11-2 and J is TRBJ1-2; TRBD1 matches 8 bases. From germline, CDR1 is SGHAT and CDR2 FQNNGV. This CDR3 comprises 13 residues. V gave up 1 base and J gave up 8 bases; unmatched junction bases: 3. Here the CDR3 reads CASSLGTGQGYTF. Written as DNA, the CDR3 is TGTGCCAGCAGCTTAGGGACAGGGCAGGGCTACACCTTC. Based on the CDR3 plus reference TRBV11-2 and TRBJ1-2, the full variable domain is EAGVAQSPRYKIIEKRQSVAFWCNPISGHATLYWYQQILGQGPKLLIQFQNNGVVDDSQLPKDRFSAERLKGVDSTLKIQPAKLEDSAVYLCASSLGTGQGYTFGSGTRLTVV.

The V gene is TRBV6-5, the J gene TRBJ2-7; TRBD1 matches 8 bases. The end of the DNA is better explained by TRBJ2-5, so the J call may be wrong. The germline V gene encodes CDR1 MNHEY and CDR2 SVGAGI. The CDR3 spans 15 residues. Here the CDR3 reads CASSKPTGQGSTQYF. The CDR3 bases are TGTGCCAGCAGTAAACCAACTGGACAGGGCTCGACCCAGTACTTC.

This chain uses TRBV7-3 with TRBJ2-3; perhaps TRBD1 as D (6 bases). The CDR3 runs 13 residues. Looked up from germline, CDR1 is SGHTA and CDR2 is FQGTGA. Trimming took off 6 bases at V and 6 bases at J, with 13 bases between the two ends. Here the CDR3 reads CASSLQGSDTQYF. The CDR3 DNA sequence: TGTGCCAGCAGTTTACAGGGATCGGATACGCAGTATTTT.

V gene TRBV14 combines with J gene TRBJ1-2; weak D call: TRBD1 (6 bases). The CDR3 runs to 16 residues. Trimming removed 1 base from V and 0 bases from J, with 12 bases in between. Germline assignment: CDR1 SGHDN and CDR2 FVKESK. The CDR3 reads CASSQVYGGANYGYTF. CDR3 nucleotides: TGTGCCAGCAGCCAAGTGTATGGGGGCGCTAACTATGGCTACACCTTC.

This clone was counted between two and nine times. This chain uses TRBV5-6 with TRBJ2-2; 8 bases are a match to TRBD1. From germline, CDR1 is SGHDT and CDR2 YYEEEE. The CDR3 spans 16 residues. Losses at the gene ends were 4 bases for V and 7 bases for J; bases not matched to a gene: 12. The DNA for the CDR3 is TGTGCCAGCAGCGCCGGACAGGGCCGCCAAGACGGGGAGCTGTTTTTT. It specifies CASSAGQGRQDGELFF.

The chain carries TRBV9 and TRBJ2-2; 8 bases match TRBD1. Germline assignment: CDR1 SGDLS and CDR2 YYNGEE. V lost 2 bases, J lost 3 bases, and 3 bases stayed unmatched. The CDR3 runs to 15 residues. The CDR3 reads CASSVTGEYTGELFF. The CDR3 DNA reads as TGTGCCAGCAGCGTGACAGGGGAGTACACCGGGGAGCTGTTTTTT.

This CDR3 is CASSLAGVGGNTIYF. Written as DNA, the CDR3 is TGTGCCAGCAGCTTGGCGGGGGTGGGTGGAAACACCATATATTTT. This chain links TRBV5-4 with TRBJ1-3, with D possibly being TRBD1 (5 bases). The V and J ends lost 0 bases and 3 bases respectively, with 10 bases between them. The CDR3 totals 15 residues. In germline, CDR1 is SGHNT, CDR2 YYREEE (reference sequence).

The genes are TRBV5-6 and TRBJ1-5; TRBD1 matches at 7 bases. The CDR3 is 14 residues long. The V segment lost 0 bases and the J segment 5 bases; nucleotides outside the gene matches: 2. Germline CDR1 reads SGHDT; CDR2 reads YYEEEE. This chain's CDR3 is CASSLGGGHQPQHF. The CDR3 nucleotides are TGTGCCAGCAGCTTGGGAGGGGGCCATCAGCCCCAGCATTTT.

This rearrangement joins TRBV6-5 to TRBJ2-7; 10 bases map to TRBD2. This CDR3 comprises 14 residues. Germline-derived CDR1 and CDR2 are MNHEY and SVGAGI. Losses at the gene ends were 0 bases for V and 6 bases for J; bases not matched to a gene: 2. The DNA for the CDR3 is TGTGCCAGCAGTTACTCGGGACTAGCGAGCGAGCAGTACTTC. It yields the protein CASSYSGLASEQYF.

In its sample, this clone was seen once. This chain connects TRBV5-1 to TRBJ2-3; 7 nucleotides match TRBD2. CDR3 length: 14 amino acids. J was trimmed by 3 bases and V by 6 bases; bases with no gene match: 7. CDR1 is SGHRS, CDR2 YFSETQ, per germline. CDR3 region: CASTGGRRTDTQYF. The CDR3 DNA sequence: TGCGCCAGCACGGGGGGAAGAAGGACAGATACGCAGTATTTT.

Only a few counts were recorded for this clone. The chain uses TRBV5-1 and TRBJ2-5; 10 bases agree with TRBD2. There are 15 residues in the CDR3. The germline CDR1 and CDR2 sequences are SGHRS and YFSETQ. With V trimmed by 0 bases and J by 9 bases, 8 bases remained unmatched. CDR3 sequence: CASSLDSGGLGAQYF. In DNA, the CDR3 is TGCGCCAGCAGCTTGGATAGCGGGGGGCTTGGGGCCCAGTACTTC.

Comment on this clone: Germline and junction disagree at one end, which may indicate a read error. The rearrangement uses TRBV4-1 and TRBJ2-7; 8 bases map to TRBD1. From germline, CDR1 is MGHRA and CDR2 YSYEKL. The CDR3 has 12 amino acids. Here the CDR3 reads CASSQDPGQGNF. The CDR3 coding sequence is TGCGCCAGCAGCCAAGATCCCGGACAGGGAAACTTC.

In this sample, this clone turned up a few times. For the CDR3, the DNA is TGTGCCAGCAGCGGGGACTCCTTTGCGTCGGACACTGAAGCTTTCTTT. This sequence encodes CASSGDSFASDTEAFF. The rearrangement joins TRBV9 to TRBJ1-1; TRBD1 might be the D (5 bases). Trimming shortened V by 3 bases and J by 3 bases, and 18 bases separated the two germline ends. The CDR3 covers 16 residues. CDR1 is SGDLS, CDR2 YYNGEE, per germline.

This clone came up a few times. The DNA for the CDR3 is TGTGCCACCGACCCCTTAGGGGGGGCTGGAGATACGCAGTATTTT. Amino acid sequence: CATDPLGGAGDTQYF. The gene calls are TRBV11-2 and TRBJ2-3, with D tentatively TRBD2 (7 bases). The CDR3 has 15 amino acids. Trimming removed 10 bases from V and 5 bases from J, with 22 bases in between. Germline CDR1 and CDR2: SGHAT and FQNNGV. Using reference TRBV11-2 and TRBJ2-3 for the parts outside the CDR3, the full variable domain is EAGVAQSPRYKIIEKRQSVAFWCNPISGHATLYWYQQILGQGPKLLIQFQNNGVVDDSQLPKDRFSAERLKGVDSTLKIQPAKLEDSAVYLCATDPLGGAGDTQYFGPGTRLTVL.

In its sample, this clone was seen a few times. The V and J genes are TRBV5-6 and TRBJ1-6, with 7 bases identical to TRBD1. The J segment lost 5 bases and the V segment lost 3 bases, leaving 5 bases of the junction unmatched. The germline V gene encodes CDR1 SGHDT and CDR2 YYEEEE. This CDR3 has 15 residues. CDR3 sequence reads: CASSWAGTDNSPLHF. In DNA form, the CDR3 reads TGTGCCAGCAGCTGGGCCGGGACAGATAATTCACCCCTCCACTTT.

The CDR3 protein is CASRSDRNTEAFF. CDR3 sequence (DNA): TGTGCCAGCAGGTCGGACAGGAACACTGAAGCTTTCTTT. This sequence joins TRBV6-5 and TRBJ1-1; the D gene is possibly TRBD1 (6 bases). CDR1 MNHEY and CDR2 SVGAGI come from the germline V gene. V was clipped by 6 bases and J by 1 base, with 9 bases between them. The CDR3 is 13 amino acids.

The rearrangement links TRBV5-1 to TRBJ1-6; D may be TRBD1 (5 bases). Germline V lookup: CDR1 SGHRS, CDR2 YFSETQ. V was cut by 5 bases and J by 10 bases, with 16 bases left in between. The CDR3 has 14 residues. The CDR3 nucleotides are TGCGCCAGCAGGCTGAGCAGGGCCGACTCACCCCTCCACTTT. The encoded protein is CASRLSRADSPLHF.

The chain uses TRBV6-1 and TRBJ2-7, with 8 bases matching TRBD1. CDR1 is MNHNS, CDR2 SASEGT, per germline. V dropped 7 bases and J dropped 2; count of bases not matched to a gene: 4. The CDR3 sequence is 13 residues long. The CDR3 bases are TGTGCCAGCACCTCGGGACAGGCCTACGAGCAGTACTTC. Translated, it gives CASTSGQAYEQYF.

V is TRBV5-4 and J is TRBJ1-4, with D perhaps TRBD1 (5 bases). The CDR3 consists of 15 residues. Deletions cut 3 bases from V and 10 bases from J, with 19 bases between. Germline V gives CDR1 SGHNT, CDR2 YYREEE (reference sequence). This chain's CDR3 is CASSYIGADIGKLFF. The CDR3 region has the DNA TGTGCCAGCAGCTACATTGGGGCCGACATAGGAAAACTGTTTTTT.

Only one count was recorded for this clone. This sequence joins TRBV19 and TRBJ1-1, with a possible D match to TRBD1 (6 bases). Germline V CDR1 and CDR2: LNHDA, SQIVND (reference sequence). The CDR3 runs to 14 residues. The ends were cut back, 5 bases at V and 7 bases at J, with 17 bases in the middle. Written as DNA, the CDR3 is TGTGCCAGTAGTGTCAACAGGGTTGAAGGTGAAGCTTTCTTT. Amino acid sequence: CASSVNRVEGEAFF. The full variable domain, in which reference TRBV19 and TRBJ1-1 provide the parts outside the CDR3, is DGGITQSPKYLFRKEGQNVTLSCEQNLNHDAMYWYRQDPGQGLRLIYYSQIVNDFQKGDIAEGYSVSREKKESFPLTVTSAQKNPTAFYLCASSVNRVEGEAFFGQGTRLTVV.

The J gene is TRBJ1-3, the V gene TRBV4-1, with D possibly TRBD1 on 5 matching bases. The CDR3 extends over 17 amino acids. V dropped 1 base and J dropped 0 bases, with 13 bases sitting between them. Per the germline V gene, CDR1 is MGHRA and CDR2 is YSYEKL. The DNA for the CDR3 is TGCGCCAGCAGCCAAGTGCTTCGGGACTACTCTGGAAACACCATATATTTT. This codes for CASSQVLRDYSGNTIYF.

The V gene is TRBV15, the J gene TRBJ1-5; D call uncertain. V was clipped by 0 bases and J by 3 bases, with 12 bases between them. This CDR3 comprises 16 residues. CDR1 is LNHNV, CDR2 YYDKDF, per germline (reference sequence). The CDR3 protein is CATSRDSRASNQPQHF. The CDR3 DNA follows: TGTGCCACCAGCAGAGATTCGAGGGCCTCCAATCAGCCCCAGCATTTT.

This clone was picked up a small number of times. The chain uses TRBV7-9 and TRBJ2-3, with a weak D call TRBD2 (5 bases). Trimming left V 0 bases short and J 3 bases short, with 10 bases between. CDR1 SEHNR and CDR2 FQNEAQ come from the germline V gene (reference sequence). The CDR3 has 15 amino acids. The CDR3 here is CASSLALLGTDTQYF. Written as DNA, the CDR3 is TGTGCCAGCAGCTTAGCGTTACTAGGAACAGATACGCAGTATTTT.

The rearrangement links TRBV7-8 to TRBJ1-5; the D gene is possibly TRBD1 (5 bases). V lost 5 bases and J lost 3, with 11 bases in between. The germline CDR1 and CDR2 sequences are SGHVS and FQNEAQ. This CDR3 comprises 14 residues. CDR3 nucleotides: TGTGCCAGCAGCGACGGGGGAACCAATCAGCCCCAGCATTTT. This codes for CASSDGGTNQPQHF.

This clone occurred a few times. The V gene is TRBV2, the J gene TRBJ2-7, with 9 positions matching TRBD1. This CDR3 has 14 amino acids. The V and J ends lost 7 bases and 2 bases, in that order; junction bases with no gene match: 6. Germline CDR1 is SNHLY and CDR2 is FYNNEI. The CDR3 bases are TGTGCCAGCATACAGGGGGCTTACACCTACGAGCAGTACTTC. Translation gives CASIQGAYTYEQYF. Based on the CDR3 plus reference TRBV2 and TRBJ2-7, the full variable domain is EPEVTQTPSHQVTQMGQEVILRCVPISNHLYFYWYRQILGQKVEFLVSFYNNEISEKSEIFDDQFSVERPDGSNFTLKIRSTKLEDSAMYFCASIQGAYTYEQYFGPGTRLTVT.

V gene TRBV5-1 combines with J gene TRBJ2-5, with D possibly matching TRBD2 (5 bases). V was clipped by 0 bases and J by 5 bases, with 14 bases between them. CDR3 length: 15 amino acids. Per germline, CDR1 SGHRS and CDR2 YFSETQ. The CDR3 DNA reads as TGCGCCAGCAGCTTGGTAGGGCTAGCTGGGGAGACCCAGTACTTC. Encoded protein: CASSLVGLAGETQYF.

This clone showed up just once. V gene TRBV6-5 combines with J gene TRBJ2-7; TRBD2 matches 11 bases. Unmatched junction bases numbered 12, after V lost 10 bases and J lost 4 bases. This CDR3 is 15 amino acids long. Looked up from germline, CDR1 is MNHEY and CDR2 is SVGAGI. The CDR3 loop reads CATTVTGLAEYEQYF. The CDR3 DNA reads TGTGCCACCACAGTTACGGGACTAGCGGAGTACGAGCAGTACTTC.

This chain uses TRBV9 with TRBJ1-4; 7 nucleotides agree with TRBD1. V shed 4 bases and J 1 base; nucleotides not matched to a gene: 4. The germline gives CDR1 SGDLS, CDR2 YYNGEE. This CDR3 contains 15 residues. This chain's CDR3 is CASSLRGETNEKLFF. CDR3 coding DNA: TGTGCCAGCAGCCTCAGGGGGGAAACTAATGAAAAACTGTTTTTT.